The 27 T cell receptor beta chains reported below all come from one sample, sequenced in a study of blood T cells in healthy people across ages. The use of a sample-barcoded 5' primer and a J-beta primer mix characterized a second PCR of roughly 6 to 11 cycles. TCRdb processed the 5' RACE reads anew with MiXCR; each CDR3 protein has one entry. The sample lists about 970,000 distinct CDR3 sequences; about 51% were seen once. The sample taken for sequencing was blood. These receptors originate from a woman in her sixties in good health.

On this clonotype: The germline gene is not matched at one end of the junction; a read error may be the cause. The rearrangement joins TRBV7-9 to TRBJ2-4, with D uncertain. The J call may be faulty, since TRBJ2-5 better matches the DNA end. Germline values: CDR1 SEHNR, CDR2 FQNEAQ (reference sequence). The CDR3 covers 11 residues. The CDR3 sequence: CSSSLEETQYF. CDR3 coding DNA: TGTTCCAGCAGCTTAGAGGAGACCCAGTACTTC.

This clonotype was picked up a small number of times. This chain links TRBV27 with TRBJ1-4; TRBD1 matches 7 bases. Germline CDR1 MNHEY, CDR2 SMNVEV (reference sequence). J lost 5 bases, V lost 6 bases, and 9 bases had no gene match. This CDR3 is 15 amino acids long. In DNA, the CDR3 is TGTGCCAGCAGCCCTAGACAGGGTGGAAATGAAAAACTGTTTTTT. Its translation is CASSPRQGGNEKLFF.

V usage is TRBV7-9 and J usage is TRBJ1-1; tentatively, D is TRBD1 (5 bases). Trimming removed 3 bases at V and 6 bases at J, with 8 bases between. CDR1 and CDR2 from the germline V gene are SEHNR and FQNEAQ (reference sequence). The CDR3 sequence is 12 residues long. CDR3 bases: TGTGCCAGCAGCTTCGGGACGGCTGAAGCTTTCTTT. This codes for CASSFGTAEAFF.

V is TRBV4-1 and J is TRBJ1-2; unclear D gene. V shed 3 bases and J shed 0 bases, with 11 bases lying between them. The CDR3 runs to 15 residues. Germline CDR1 MGHRA, CDR2 YSYEKL. Written as DNA, the CDR3 is TGCGCCAGCAGCCATATCCAGAGCGCTAACTATGGCTACACCTTC. It codes for CASSHIQSANYGYTF.

The chain uses TRBV20-1 and TRBJ2-7, with a weak D call TRBD1 (7 bases). Between the trimmed V and J ends, which lost 7 bases and 3 bases, there was a span of 16 bases. This CDR3 region has 13 residues. Per the germline V gene, CDR1 is DFQATT and CDR2 is SNEGSKA (reference sequence). CDR3 sequence: CSVLRQGGYEQYF. The CDR3 nucleotides are TGCAGTGTTCTCCGGCAGGGGGGCTACGAGCAGTACTTC.

The chain is built from TRBV3-1 and TRBJ2-7, with D perhaps TRBD1 (6 bases). The length of the CDR3 is 14 residues. The germline gives CDR1 LGHDT, CDR2 YNNKEL (reference sequence). Trimming took off 3 bases at V and 3 bases at J, with 12 bases between the two ends. CDR3 protein: CASSHPGQLYEQYF. For the CDR3, the DNA is TGTGCCAGCAGCCACCCGGGACAACTCTACGAGCAGTACTTC.

This clonotype was detected a few times. The chain uses TRBV3-1 and TRBJ2-5; D call uncertain. The V and J ends lost 5 bases and 1 base respectively, with 5 bases between them. The germline V gene encodes CDR1 LGHDT and CDR2 YNNKEL (reference sequence). This CDR3 has 12 amino acids. The CDR3 sequence is CASSGVQETQYF. CDR3 DNA sequence: TGTGCCAGCAGCGGGGTCCAAGAGACCCAGTACTTC.

In its sample, this clonotype was seen many times. The J gene is TRBJ2-1, the V gene TRBV20-1, with 10 positions matching TRBD2. The CDR3 is 16 amino acids. Germline loops: CDR1 DFQATT, CDR2 SNEGSKA (reference sequence). With V trimmed by 1 base and J by 4 bases, 7 bases remained unmatched. The CDR3 region has the DNA TGCAGTGCTAGAGTTTATACTAGCGGGAAATACAATGAGCAGTTCTTC. Translation: CSARVYTSGKYNEQFF.

V gene TRBV5-6 combines with J gene TRBJ1-5; D call uncertain. CDR1 and CDR2 from the germline V gene are SGHDT and YYEEEE. The CDR3 loop spans 14 amino acids. Trimming took off 0 bases at V and 5 bases at J, with 9 bases between the two ends. The CDR3 spells CASSLAAGDQPQHF. The CDR3 DNA sequence: TGTGCCAGCAGCTTGGCAGCGGGAGATCAGCCCCAGCATTTT.

The J gene is TRBJ2-3, the V gene TRBV20-1, with D perhaps TRBD1 (5 bases). CDR1 DFQATT and CDR2 SNEGSKA come from the germline V gene (reference sequence). Trimming left V 0 bases short and J 1 base short, with 14 bases between. The CDR3 extends over 16 amino acids. The DNA of the CDR3 is TGCAGTGCTAGAGACCCCGACAGACCAGGCACAGATACGCAGTATTTT. Translating gives CSARDPDRPGTDTQYF.

The chain combines TRBV10-3 with TRBJ2-5, with TRBD2 matching 13 bases. The DNA end is a closer match to TRBJ2-7, so the J assignment may be wrong. The CDR3 is 14 residues long. Per germline, CDR1 ENHRY and CDR2 SYGVKD. The CDR3 loop is CAIREGLAGNEQYF. In DNA, the CDR3 is TGTGCCATCAGGGAGGGACTAGCGGGAAACGAGCAGTACTTC.

This chain joins TRBV27 and TRBJ2-3; a possible D gene is TRBD2 (5 bases). Germline CDR1 is MNHEY and CDR2 is SMNVEV (reference sequence). Trimming took off 3 bases at V and 4 bases at J, with 11 bases between the two ends. This CDR3 is built from 14 residues. The CDR3 is CASSFNGGADTQYF. In DNA, the CDR3 is TGTGCCAGCAGTTTCAACGGAGGCGCAGATACGCAGTATTTT.

V gene TRBV18 combines with J gene TRBJ2-3, with D maybe TRBD2 (6 bases). The V gene's germline CDR1 is KGHSH and CDR2 LQKENI. The CDR3 totals 14 residues. Trimming cost V 6 bases and J 4 bases, with 14 bases left between them. This CDR3 is CASSASVNSDTQYF. In nucleotides, the CDR3 is TGTGCCAGCTCGGCTAGCGTGAACTCAGATACGCAGTATTTT.

The table lists this clonotype with a few counts. The CDR3 coding sequence is TGTGCCAGCCGGCGACAGGGGAACAATCAGCCCCAGCATTTT. This translates into CASRRQGNNQPQHF. This rearrangement joins TRBV28 to TRBJ1-5; 8 positions agree with TRBD1. Trimming removed 8 bases from V and 3 bases from J; junction bases left unmatched: 6. CDR1 and CDR2 from the germline V gene are MDHEN and SYDVKM. This CDR3 has 14 residues.

This clonotype has more than one count but fewer than ten. This chain joins TRBV28 and TRBJ2-5, with D tentatively TRBD2 (6 bases). Deletions cut 6 bases from V and 1 base from J, with 12 bases between. There are 14 residues in the CDR3. The germline V gene has CDR1 MDHEN and CDR2 SYDVKM. The DNA for the CDR3 is TGTGCCAGCAGAAGATCTAGCGTCCAAGAGACCCAGTACTTC. Protein sequence: CASRRSSVQETQYF. Based on the CDR3 plus reference TRBV28 and TRBJ2-5, the full variable domain is DVKVTQSSRYLVKRTGEKVFLECVQDMDHENMFWYRQDPGLGLRLIYFSYDVKMKEKGDIPEGYSVSREKKERFSLILESASTNQTSMYLCASRRSSVQETQYFGPGTRLLVL.

CDR3 amino acids: CASRLAGVMDTQYF. The CDR3 region has the DNA TGTGCCAGCCGCCTGGCGGGAGTTATGGATACGCAGTATTTT. V gene TRBV27 combines with J gene TRBJ2-3, with 7 bases that match TRBD2. V dropped 8 bases and J dropped 6; count of bases not matched to a gene: 11. The germline V gene has CDR1 MNHEY and CDR2 SMNVEV (reference sequence). The CDR3 runs 14 residues.

This chain connects TRBV27 to TRBJ2-7, with unresolved D. The CDR3 contains 12 residues. Trimming pared 7 bases from V and 4 bases from J, leaving 11 bases between. Germline-derived CDR1 and CDR2 are MNHEY and SMNVEV (reference sequence). The CDR3 DNA reads as TGTGCCAGCAACCTTTCACCTTACGAGCAGTACTTC. Residues: CASNLSPYEQYF.

This clonotype showed up just a few times. The chain combines TRBV10-3 with TRBJ2-5, with D possibly TRBD1 on 6 matching bases. The J call is in doubt because the DNA end fits TRBJ2-7 better. The germline CDR1 and CDR2 sequences are ENHRY and SYGVKD. The CDR3 runs 13 residues. The CDR3 nucleotides read TGTGCCATCAGTATGGACAGCAACTACGAGCAGTACTTC. Translated: CAISMDSNYEQYF.

This clonotype was detected only a few times. The gene calls are TRBV29-1 and TRBJ1-2; possible D gene TRBD1, 6 bases. This CDR3 has 12 amino acids. Germline CDR1 reads SQVTM; CDR2 reads ANQGSEA. Trimming pared 6 bases from V and 8 bases from J, leaving 16 bases between. The chain's CDR3 is CSVGAGALGYTF. CDR3 DNA: TGCAGCGTGGGGGCAGGGGCGCTGGGCTACACCTTC.

This clonotype appeared many times. CDR3 residues: CASSQGGGYTF. The DNA of the CDR3 is TGTGCCAGCAGCCAAGGTGGCGGCTACACCTTC. The chain carries TRBV3-1 and TRBJ1-2, with D uncertain. This CDR3 is 11 amino acids long. Germline CDR1 LGHDT, CDR2 YNNKEL (reference sequence). Trimming left V 1 base short and J 8 bases short, with 5 bases between.

The rearrangement joins TRBV11-2 to TRBJ2-7, with D uncertain. Looked up from germline, CDR1 is SGHAT and CDR2 is FQNNGV. V gave up 1 base and J gave up 3 bases, with 10 bases separating them. CDR3 length: 14 residues. The CDR3 here is CASSLAGIIYEQYF. CDR3 nucleotides: TGTGCCAGCAGCTTAGCTGGGATTATCTACGAGCAGTACTTC.

V and J are TRBV29-1 and TRBJ1-1, with D possibly matching TRBD1 (5 bases). The CDR3 extends over 15 amino acids. V lost 4 bases, J lost 3 bases, and 18 bases lay in between. In germline, CDR1 is SQVTM, CDR2 ANQGSEA. The DNA for the CDR3 is TGCAGCGTTGTTACTTTGGGGGGGTGGCACACTGAAGCTTTCTTT. It yields the protein CSVVTLGGWHTEAFF.

This clonotype was counted between two and nine times. The chain joins TRBV5-1 to TRBJ2-5; 10 bases match TRBD2. With the DNA end fitting TRBJ2-7 better, the J assignment may be wrong. Germline V gene lookup returns CDR1 SGHRS and CDR2 YFSETQ. The CDR3 is 15 amino acids. The CDR3 nucleotides are TGCGCCAGCAGCTTACCTAGCGGGAGAAATGACGAGCAGTACTTC. Residues: CASSLPSGRNDEQYF.

The chain links TRBV20-1 to TRBJ2-1; 10 bases agree with TRBD2. There are 16 residues in the CDR3. V lost 5 bases to trimming and J lost 2 bases; unmatched junction nucleotides: 9. Germline-derived CDR1 and CDR2 are DFQATT and SNEGSKA (reference sequence). In DNA, the CDR3 is TGCAGTGCTCCAGCCAGCCTAGCGGGGGCCTACAATGAGCAGTTCTTC. Amino acids: CSAPASLAGAYNEQFF.

The chain recombines TRBV5-1 with TRBJ2-1; a possible D gene is TRBD2 (5 bases). Germline loops: CDR1 SGHRS, CDR2 YFSETQ. Trimming left V 0 bases short and J 5 bases short, with 9 bases between. This CDR3 is 14 amino acids long. CDR3 nucleotides: TGCGCCAGCAGCTTGGGAGGGTTTAACAATGAGCAGTTCTTC. Protein: CASSLGGFNNEQFF.

This clonotype turned up a few times. J is TRBJ2-1 and V is TRBV28, with 7 bases lining up with TRBD2. From germline, CDR1 is MDHEN and CDR2 SYDVKM. The CDR3 covers 14 residues. Unmatched junction bases numbered 7, after V lost 6 bases and J lost 5 bases. This CDR3 is CASRTYRGDNEQFF. CDR3 nucleotide sequence: TGTGCCAGCAGAACATACCGGGGGGACAATGAGCAGTTCTTC.

The chain recombines TRBV4-2 with TRBJ2-2, with 13 positions matching TRBD2. V trimming: 0 bases; J trimming: 4 bases; junction bases outside the gene matches: 5. Germline lookup yields CDR1 LGHNA and CDR2 YNFKEQ. CDR3 length: 18 amino acids. This chain's CDR3 is CASSQDVLAGGSTGELFF. DNA for the CDR3: TGTGCCAGCAGCCAAGACGTACTAGCGGGAGGGAGCACCGGGGAGCTGTTTTTT.